Reported below is one T cell receptor (beta chain). Germline V gene sequence: CDR1 SGDLS, CDR2 YYNGEE. This CDR3 comprises 16 residues. With 0 bases removed from V and 2 bases from J, the gap between germline ends came to 13 bases. The data belong to a study of T cell responses to AZD1222 COVID-19 vaccine. This table comes from immunoSEQ multiplex PCR, and its TCRdb copy is limited to in-frame clones, with some not included. This table has 150,000 or so clones, over 80% appearing once. The source of this sequence is an adult who received the MenACWY meningococcal vaccine as a control. The source was peripheral blood, collected 28 days after the second dose of the MenACWY control vaccine. This chain joins TRBV9 and TRBJ2-3; perhaps TRBD2 as D (6 bases). The CDR3, as DNA: TGTGCCAGCAGCGTAGAGCCCGGGAGAGACACAGATACGCAGTATTTT. Translating gives CASSVEPGRDTDTQYF.